Following are 26 T cell receptor beta chains from one sample sequenced in a study of blood T cell repertoires in COVID-19. Method: immunoSEQ multiplex PCR; TCRdb's copy keeps in-frame clones and lacks some. Counted here are approximately 220,000 clones, about four fifths occurring once; the ten biggest clones make up approximately 1.3%. Sequences were obtained from PBMCs or T cells enriched from blood (not recorded which). These receptors all stem from a woman in her forties with acute COVID-19.

J is TRBJ1-2 and V is TRBV5-1; perhaps TRBD1 as D (6 bases). Germline V CDR1 and CDR2: SGHRS, YFSETQ. This CDR3 has 15 amino acids. The ends were cut back, 4 bases at V and 1 base at J, with 14 bases in the middle. CDR3 in amino acids: CASSLGGRGNYGYTF. The DNA for the CDR3 is TGCGCCAGCAGCCTGGGGGGGCGTGGTAACTATGGCTACACCTTC.

This CDR3 is CASSYSSRGIGYTF. CDR3 coding DNA: TGTGCCAGCAGTTACTCGAGTAGGGGAATTGGCTACACCTTC. This chain connects TRBV6-2 or TRBV6-3 to TRBJ1-2; D is possibly TRBD1 (5 bases). The V gene's germline CDR1 is MNHEY and CDR2 SVGEGT. The V end lost 0 bases, the J end lost 7 bases, and 12 bases lay between the germline ends. This CDR3 contains 14 residues.

The chain links TRBV28 to TRBJ2-3, with TRBD1 identical over 7 bases. The ends lost 0 bases at V and 0 bases at J; junction bases unmatched: 9. The germline gives CDR1 MDHEN, CDR2 SYDVKM. The CDR3 is 18 amino acids. The CDR3 DNA follows: TGTGCCAGCAGTTTATGGGGGACAGTTGGGGATAGCACAGATACGCAGTATTTT. Translating gives CASSLWGTVGDSTDTQYF.

J is TRBJ1-1 and V is TRBV30; D is ambiguous. Germline V gene lookup returns CDR1 GTSNPN and CDR2 SVGIG (reference sequence). V was trimmed by 3 bases and J by 4 bases, leaving 18 bases between them. The CDR3 covers 15 residues. The CDR3 nucleotides read TGTGCCTGGAGAGAAGTCCGCAGGTCGGCCACTGAAGCTTTCTTT. Translation: CAWREVRRSATEAFF.

The rearrangement joins TRBV3-1 (or the pseudogene TRBV3-2) to TRBJ2-1; perhaps TRBD1 as D (5 bases). The CDR3 has 24 residues. V was shortened by 0 bases and J by 0 bases, with 33 bases between the two germline ends. The germline gives CDR1 LGHDT, CDR2 YNNKEL (reference sequence). CDR3 sequence: CASSQDRMTVKMRSPNGSYNEQFF. DNA of the CDR3: TGTGCCAGCAGCCAAGATCGGATGACAGTTAAAATGCGATCACCCAACGGCTCCTACAATGAGCAGTTCTTC.

The chain uses TRBV19 and TRBJ2-7; D is ambiguous. Trimming removed 5 bases at V and 9 bases at J, with 14 bases between. This CDR3 comprises 12 residues. Germline V gene lookup returns CDR1 LNHDA and CDR2 SQIVND (reference sequence). The CDR3 region has the DNA TGTGCCAGTAGTGCGGTAGGTGCCGGGCAGTACTTC. It encodes CASSAVGAGQYF.

This clone appeared a single time. The rearrangement uses TRBV13 and TRBJ2-1; TRBD2 is a possible D gene (5 bases). Trimming took off 4 bases at V and 7 bases at J, with 11 bases between the two ends. CDR1 PRHDT and CDR2 FYEKMQ come from the germline V gene (reference sequence). The CDR3 extends over 13 amino acids. CDR3 loop: CASSSNRENEQFF. CDR3 bases: TGTGCCAGCAGCTCCAATAGGGAGAATGAGCAGTTCTTC.

This clone was picked up one time. V and J are TRBV10-1 and TRBJ2-2; TRBD1 aligns across 9 bases. The CDR3 runs 15 residues. Germline-derived CDR1 and CDR2 are WNHNN and SYGVQD (reference sequence). The ends lost 5 bases at V and 1 base at J; junction bases unmatched: 2. Here the CDR3 reads CASSWGQGNTGELFF. For the CDR3, the DNA is TGCGCCAGCAGTTGGGGACAGGGGAACACCGGGGAGCTGTTTTTT.

This chain connects TRBV30 to TRBJ1-5; D is uncertain. This CDR3 spans 13 amino acids. Germline CDR1 and CDR2: GTSNPN and SVGIG (reference sequence). V shed 2 bases and J shed 1 base, with 6 bases lying between them. The CDR3 sequence is CAWSTNSNQPQHF. The CDR3 DNA reads as TGTGCCTGGAGTACTAACAGCAATCAGCCCCAGCATTTT.

V is TRBV27 and J is TRBJ2-7, with 11 bases fitting TRBD2. Germline CDR1 is MNHEY and CDR2 is SMNVEV (reference sequence). The ends lost 6 bases at V and 2 bases at J; junction bases unmatched: 6. The CDR3 length is 15 residues. The CDR3, as DNA: TGTGCCAGCAGGTCGATAGCGGGAGGGGCCTACGAGCAGTACTTC. This encodes CASRSIAGGAYEQYF.

This rearrangement joins TRBV27 to TRBJ1-5, with TRBD1 matching over 10 bases. V shed 0 bases, J shed 7 bases, and the junction held 3 bases outside the gene matches. The CDR3 totals 15 residues. Germline CDR1 reads MNHEY; CDR2 reads SMNVEV (reference sequence). The CDR3 protein is CASSLSTGGGQPQHF. The CDR3, as DNA: TGTGCCAGCAGTTTATCGACAGGGGGCGGGCAGCCCCAGCATTTT.

A remark on this clone: Sequence at one end of the junction differs from germline and may be a read error. The chain combines TRBV27 with TRBJ2-1, with D perhaps matching TRBD2 (6 bases). Germline CDR1 and CDR2: MNHEY and SMNVEV (reference sequence). The CDR3 contains 11 residues. CDR3 sequence reads: CASSAPGERFF. The CDR3 nucleotides are TGTGCCAGCAGTGCCCCGGGGGAGCGGTTCTTC.

This sequence joins TRBV27 and TRBJ2-3, with 12 bases lining up with TRBD1. The CDR3 contains 16 residues. The V and J ends lost 4 bases and 3 bases, in that order; junction bases with no gene match: 5. CDR1 is MNHEY, CDR2 SMNVEV, per germline (reference sequence). CDR3 sequence reads: CASSWDRGLWTDTQYF. CDR3 sequence (DNA): TGTGCCAGCAGTTGGGACAGGGGGCTGTGGACAGATACGCAGTATTTT.

The table lists this clone with a few counts. The chain is built from TRBV10-3 and TRBJ2-3; 9 nucleotides match TRBD2. From germline, CDR1 is ENHRY and CDR2 SYGVKD. V lost 4 bases to trimming and J lost 1 base; unmatched junction nucleotides: 0. This CDR3 is built from 14 residues. The CDR3 loop is CAISGTSGTDTQYF. DNA for the CDR3: TGTGCCATCAGTGGGACTAGCGGCACAGATACGCAGTATTTT.

The V call is TRBV30, the J call TRBJ1-6, with TRBD1 matching 7 bases. Germline V gives CDR1 GTSNPN, CDR2 SVGIG (reference sequence). V lost 3 bases and J lost 10; bases outside the gene matches: 12. This CDR3 region has 15 residues. The CDR3 reads CAWRTRQGQGSPLHF. CDR3 coding DNA: TGTGCCTGGAGAACAAGACAGGGCCAGGGATCACCCCTCCACTTT.

The rearrangement joins TRBV28 to TRBJ2-7; tentatively, D is TRBD2 (11 bases). Germline-derived CDR1 and CDR2 are MDHEN and SYDVKM. The CDR3 is 21 amino acids. V dropped 3 bases and J dropped 4 bases, with 34 bases sitting between them. The DNA of the CDR3 is TGTGCCAGCAGTTTCCCCGAGCCGGGACAGGGGACTAGCGGAACGAATTACGAGCAGTACTTC. Its translation is CASSFPEPGQGTSGTNYEQYF.

V usage is TRBV30 and J usage is TRBJ1-4; TRBD1 aligns across 7 bases. CDR1 and CDR2 from the germline V gene are GTSNPN and SVGIG (reference sequence). Unmatched junction bases numbered 1, after V lost 1 base and J lost 8 bases. CDR3 length: 12 amino acids. The DNA of the CDR3 is TGTGCCTGGAGTGGACAGGGAGAAAAACTGTTTTTT. Its translation: CAWSGQGEKLFF.

The V and J genes are TRBV5-4 and TRBJ2-2; D perhaps matches TRBD2 (5 bases). Trimming cost V 10 bases and J 4 bases, with 23 bases left between them. This CDR3 contains 16 residues. Looked up from germline, CDR1 is SGHNT and CDR2 is YYREEE (reference sequence). The CDR3 bases are TGTGCCGTCTCCCCGTCGGAGGAGAAGGGCACCGGGGAGCTGTTTTTT. Translation: CAVSPSEEKGTGELFF. Full variable domain (outside the CDR3, taken from reference TRBV5-4 and TRBJ2-2): ETGVTQSPTHLIKTRGQQVTLRCSSQSGHNTVSWYQQALGQGPQFIFQYYREEENGRGNFPPRFSGLQFPNYSSELNVNALELDDSALYLCAVSPSEEKGTGELFFGEGSRLTVL.

V gene TRBV3-1 (or the pseudogene TRBV3-2) combines with J gene TRBJ2-7, with D hard to call. Trimming cost V 0 bases and J 10 bases, with 7 bases left between them. CDR1 and CDR2 (germline): LGHDT, YNNKEL (reference sequence). This CDR3 is 11 amino acids long. The CDR3 DNA sequence: TGTGCCAGCAGCCAAGAGCGGCGACAGTACTTC. It yields the protein CASSQERRQYF.

The chain uses TRBV6-1 and TRBJ1-6; 8 bases align to TRBD1. Germline loops: CDR1 MNHNS, CDR2 SASEGT. Losses at the gene ends were 2 bases for V and 5 bases for J; bases not matched to a gene: 2. This CDR3 is built from 15 residues. The DNA for the CDR3 is TGTGCCAGCAGTGAACAGGGGGCGCATAATTCACCCCTCCACTTT. Protein sequence: CASSEQGAHNSPLHF.

The rearrangement links TRBV19 to TRBJ2-2; the D gene is possibly TRBD1 (6 bases). V was shortened by 1 base and J by 0 bases, with 9 bases between the two germline ends. Germline CDR1 reads LNHDA; CDR2 reads SQIVND (reference sequence). CDR3 length equals 16 residues. The CDR3 sequence is CASSIVGTPNTGELFF. CDR3 nucleotide sequence: TGTGCCAGTAGTATAGTTGGGACACCGAACACCGGGGAGCTGTTTTTT.

The chain couples TRBV11-2 to TRBJ1-3, with 12 bases lining up with TRBD1. Germline CDR1 reads SGHAT; CDR2 reads FQNNGV. The length of the CDR3 is 16 residues. The V and J ends lost 8 bases and 0 bases, in that order; junction bases with no gene match: 5. The CDR3 DNA reads as TGTGCCAGCGGGACAGGGGGCCTGGGCTCTGGAAACACCATATATTTT. It encodes CASGTGGLGSGNTIYF.

The J gene is TRBJ2-1, the V gene TRBV7-3; 8 positions agree with TRBD2. V lost 0 bases and J lost 4; bases outside the gene matches: 2. The CDR3 consists of 15 residues. Germline CDR1 and CDR2: SGHTA and FQGTGA. CDR3 protein: CASSLTSGAYNEQFF. The CDR3 nucleotides are TGTGCCAGCAGCTTAACTAGCGGGGCATACAATGAGCAGTTCTTC.

This clone came up a few times. J is TRBJ1-1 and V is TRBV7-9; 7 nucleotides line up with TRBD1. The CDR3 is 16 residues long. CDR1 SEHNR and CDR2 FQNEAQ come from the germline V gene (reference sequence). The V gene end was trimmed by 5 bases and the J gene end by 1 base; junction bases not matched to a gene: 10. In DNA, the CDR3 is TGTGCCAGCAGCCCGAATAGCCACAGGGGGAACACTGAAGCTTTCTTT. Translated: CASSPNSHRGNTEAFF. Drawing the rest from reference TRBV7-9 and TRBJ1-1, the complete variable domain is DTGVSQNPRHKITKRGQNVTFRCDPISEHNRLYWYRQTLGQGPEFLTYFQNEAQLEKSRLLSDRFSAERPKGSFSTLEIQRTEQGDSAMYLCASSPNSHRGNTEAFFGQGTRLTVV.

With respect to this clone: The same CDR3 can be traced to other DNA sequences in this sample. The rearrangement links TRBV6-2 or TRBV6-3 to TRBJ2-2; possibly TRBD2 for D (6 bases). The CDR3 totals 16 residues. Per the germline V gene, CDR1 is MNHEY and CDR2 is SVGEGT. Between the trimmed V and J ends, which lost 3 bases and 2 bases, there was a span of 13 bases. The CDR3 reads CASSYGDSGNTGELFF. The CDR3, as DNA: TGTGCCAGCAGTTATGGAGATAGCGGTAACACCGGGGAGCTGTTTTTT.

The chain employs TRBV2 and TRBJ1-2, with 10 positions matching TRBD1. Looked up from germline, CDR1 is SNHLY and CDR2 is FYNNEI. The CDR3 extends over 13 amino acids. V lost 6 bases to trimming and J lost 5 bases; unmatched junction nucleotides: 3. The CDR3, as DNA: TGTGCCAGCAGACCGGGACAGGGGTATGGCTACACCTTC. Residues: CASRPGQGYGYTF.